The entry that follows covers one TCR beta chain sequence. What it binds is unknown. Per the germline V gene, CDR1 is MNHNS and CDR2 is SASEGT. Trimming shortened V by 6 bases and J by 0 bases, and 12 bases separated the two germline ends. The CDR3 is 15 amino acids. The sample belongs to a study of cytomegalovirus exposure and HLA in healthy donors. PCR used 60 Vbeta primers and 13 Jbeta primers. Some clones are missing from TCRdb's copy, which holds only in-frame ones; the method was immunoSEQ multiplex PCR. The sample holds about 190,000 clones, roughly four fifths seen once. General observations from the study: Some TCR beta chains (more than 150 of them) were listed as cytomegalovirus-associated. Apart from CMV serostatus, no immune exposure information was available.

The sample comprised PBMCs. The chain combines TRBV6-1 with TRBJ2-1; D is unclear. This TCR derives from a woman in her 50s in good health and CMV-seropositive. The CDR3 DNA follows: TGTGCCAGCAGCGCCGACTGGAGCTCCTACAATGAGCAGTTCTTC. It codes for CASSADWSSYNEQFF.